This record looks at one T cell receptor (beta chain) sequence and its context. Its antigen is not identified. V dropped 3 bases and J dropped 8 bases, with 19 bases sitting between them. This CDR3 is built from 16 residues. The germline CDR1 and CDR2 sequences are MGHRA and YSYEKL. The data were obtained in a study of cytomegalovirus exposure and HLA in healthy donors. Across the study: The same platform was used for the 90 to 150 validation repertoires as for the approximately 730 first-cohort repertoires, as reported in a later analysis.

While the first cohort had about 610 subjects, the donors belonged to the separate validation cohort of about 110 subjects. The study's findings and limits: One later analysis, an examination of the 120 validation repertoires, found that first-cohort TCR clusters tended to co-occur in them. Associated with cytomegalovirus, according to the listing, were 164 TCR beta chains.

Method: immunoSEQ multiplex PCR; TCRdb's copy keeps in-frame clones and lacks some. This sample has some 110,000 clones, with about nine tenths found just once. Material for sequencing was PBMCs. The chain is built from TRBV4-1 and TRBJ1-4, with D possibly TRBD1 on 6 matching bases. The TCR originated in a woman younger than 35 in good health and CMV-seropositive. The CDR3 loop reads CASSQAITGMDEKLFF. In nucleotides, the CDR3 is TGCGCCAGCAGCCAGGCAATAACAGGGATGGACGAAAAACTGTTTTTT.